The 27 T cell receptor beta chains in this list originate from one sample, sequenced in a study of blood T cell repertoires in COVID-19. Using immunoSEQ multiplex PCR, the repertoire was profiled, and TCRdb retains in-frame clones only, with some absent. The sample lists roughly 390,000 clones, roughly 85% occurring once. The sample comprised peripheral blood. These receptors all come from a woman aged 18-35 years with acute or convalescent COVID-19.

This sequence joins TRBV2 and TRBJ1-2, with a tentative D call TRBD1 (5 bases). V was pared by 3 bases and J by 5 bases, with 13 bases between. Germline V gene data show CDR1 as SNHLY and CDR2 as FYNNEI. The CDR3 has 14 amino acids. The CDR3 here is CASSEWGTRYGYTF. Written as DNA, the CDR3 is TGTGCCAGCAGTGAGTGGGGGACTCGGTATGGCTACACCTTC.

This clone appeared a few times. The V gene is TRBV19, the J gene TRBJ1-5, with D tentatively TRBD1 (5 bases). There are 17 residues in the CDR3. Germline CDR1 is LNHDA and CDR2 is SQIVND (reference sequence). V lost 2 bases and J lost 3, with 17 bases in between. Here the CDR3 DNA reads TGTGCCAGTAGTATACGATCGGGAGGGGCGGCCAATCAGCCCCAGCATTTT. Translation gives CASSIRSGGAANQPQHF.

This clone is a singleton in its sample. The rearrangement uses TRBV28 and TRBJ1-2; a weak D match, TRBD1 (5 bases). This CDR3 is built from 14 residues. Deletions cut 6 bases from V and 7 bases from J, with 18 bases between. Germline V gives CDR1 MDHEN, CDR2 SYDVKM. In nucleotides, the CDR3 is TGTGCCAGCAGGGGGCAGGGTTTTTTGCGTGGCTACACCTTC. Its translation is CASRGQGFLRGYTF.

The rearrangement uses TRBV28 and TRBJ2-7; D perhaps matches TRBD2 (6 bases). Germline V gene data show CDR1 as MDHEN and CDR2 as SYDVKM. CDR3 length: 15 amino acids. Trimming removed 6 bases from V and 4 bases from J, with 19 bases in between. CDR3 in DNA: TGTGCCAGCAGGCCGCAGGGACTTAGCGTTTACGAGCAGTACTTC. This sequence encodes CASRPQGLSVYEQYF.

Only a few counts were recorded for this clone. The CDR3 nucleotides are TGCGCCAGCGGGGCGGGGATCGGTAATCAGCCCCAGCATTTT. As protein: CASGAGIGNQPQHF. The chain carries TRBV10-2 and TRBJ1-5; possible D gene TRBD1, 5 bases. The germline CDR1 and CDR2 sequences are WSHSY and SAAADI. This CDR3 is built from 14 residues. V was trimmed by 8 bases and J by 4 bases, leaving 15 bases between them.

CDR3 region: CASRLDRDSNQPQHF. The CDR3 DNA reads TGTGCAAGTCGCCTGGACAGGGATAGCAATCAGCCCCAGCATTTT. V usage is TRBV12-2 and J usage is TRBJ1-5; TRBD1 is taken as the D call from the table, unchecked against the DNA. TRBV12-2 is a known pseudogene. This CDR3 region has 15 residues.

The chain combines TRBV6-5 with TRBJ2-1, with a tentative D call TRBD1 (5 bases). This CDR3 is built from 14 residues. V was pared by 4 bases and J by 7 bases, with 14 bases between. Germline loops: CDR1 MNHEY, CDR2 SVGAGI. DNA for the CDR3: TGTGCCAGCAGTTGGGCCAGGGAATGGAATGAGCAGTTCTTC. Its translation is CASSWAREWNEQFF.

On this clone: This sample also contains other DNA sequences that code for the same CDR3. The CDR3, as DNA: TGTGCCAGTAGCATATGGACAGGGGACGAGCAGTACTTC. It is translated as CASSIWTGDEQYF. The chain couples TRBV19 to TRBJ2-7; 9 positions agree with TRBD1. Unmatched junction bases numbered 5, after V lost 6 bases and J lost 5 bases. In germline, CDR1 is LNHDA, CDR2 SQIVND (reference sequence). The CDR3 is 13 amino acids.

The chain couples TRBV19 to TRBJ1-1, with D possibly matching TRBD1 (5 bases). The CDR3 contains 14 residues. V gave up 3 bases and J gave up 0 bases, with 8 bases separating them. CDR1 and CDR2 from the germline V gene are LNHDA and SQIVND (reference sequence). The CDR3, as DNA: TGTGCCAGTAGTATTACAGGTATGAACACTGAAGCTTTCTTT. Protein: CASSITGMNTEAFF. Based on the CDR3 plus reference TRBV19 and TRBJ1-1, the full variable domain is DGGITQSPKYLFRKEGQNVTLSCEQNLNHDAMYWYRQDPGQGLRLIYYSQIVNDFQKGDIAEGYSVSREKKESFPLTVTSAQKNPTAFYLCASSITGMNTEAFFGQGTRLTVV.

This clone has more than one count but fewer than ten. The chain's CDR3 is CASRRAATNEKLFF. CDR3 DNA sequence: TGTGCCAGCAGGCGGGCCGCAACTAATGAAAAACTGTTTTTT. V usage is TRBV2 and J usage is TRBJ1-4; D call uncertain. The V gene lost 6 bases and the J gene lost 0 bases, with 8 bases spanning the gap. CDR1 and CDR2 (germline): SNHLY, FYNNEI. This CDR3 is built from 14 residues.

The rearrangement joins TRBV7-9 to TRBJ2-7; D is perhaps TRBD2 (6 bases). Trimming took off 5 bases at V and 2 bases at J, with 13 bases between the two ends. This CDR3 is built from 14 residues. The germline V gene has CDR1 SEHNR and CDR2 FQNEAQ (reference sequence). The CDR3 spells CASSPRDLPYEQYF. For the CDR3, the DNA is TGTGCCAGCAGCCCTCGGGACTTACCCTACGAGCAGTACTTC.

The rearrangement links TRBV30 to TRBJ2-7; tentative D call: TRBD1 (5 bases). The V and J ends lost 4 bases and 6 bases respectively, with 16 bases between them. The CDR3 loop spans 13 amino acids. Germline V CDR1 and CDR2: GTSNPN, SVGIG (reference sequence). Written as DNA, the CDR3 is TGTGCCTGGATCCCCAGGGCCCATGGCGAGCAGTACTTC. Its translation: CAWIPRAHGEQYF.

The chain uses TRBV11-2 and TRBJ1-1; perhaps TRBD1 as D (6 bases). Germline lookup yields CDR1 SGHAT and CDR2 FQNNGV. The length of the CDR3 is 17 residues. V lost 2 bases and J 2 bases, leaving 18 bases between the germline ends. DNA for the CDR3: TGTGCCAGCAGCTTAAAGCGGGGCAGGGGCGAAAACACTGAAGCTTTCTTT. Its protein is CASSLKRGRGENTEAFF.

The chain is built from TRBV7-2 and TRBJ1-3, with D tentatively TRBD1 (5 bases). Deletions cut 1 base from V and 0 bases from J, with 7 bases between. The germline V gene has CDR1 SGHTA and CDR2 FQGNSA. The CDR3 sequence is 15 residues long. Written as DNA, the CDR3 is TGTGCCAGCAGCTTAGTAGGGGACTCTGGAAACACCATATATTTT. This translates into CASSLVGDSGNTIYF.

V gene TRBV19 combines with J gene TRBJ1-2; D gene ambiguous. The CDR3 consists of 15 residues. Germline CDR1 and CDR2: LNHDA and SQIVND (reference sequence). V gave up 7 bases and J gave up 2 bases, with 17 bases separating them. This CDR3 reads CASIQRGGRNYGYTF. The CDR3 DNA sequence: TGTGCCAGTATTCAAAGAGGAGGGAGGAACTATGGCTACACCTTC.

The rearrangement joins TRBV5-8 to TRBJ1-6, with 9 positions matching TRBD1. The junction had 8 bases not matched to a gene; V was cut back by 0 bases and J by 10 bases. Germline assignment: CDR1 SGHTS and CDR2 YDEGEE. The CDR3 consists of 16 residues. CDR3 protein: CASSLASGTGSSPLHF. The CDR3 coding sequence is TGTGCCAGCAGCTTGGCCTCCGGGACAGGGAGCTCACCCCTCCACTTT.

The chain has TRBV5-1 and TRBJ2-7, with D tentatively TRBD2 (6 bases). The CDR3 covers 14 residues. The germline CDR1 and CDR2 sequences are SGHRS and YFSETQ. V was clipped by 1 base and J by 4 bases, with 12 bases between them. The CDR3: CASSLSGPSYEQYF. In DNA form, the CDR3 reads TGCGCCAGCAGCTTGAGCGGGCCCTCTTACGAGCAGTACTTC.

The rearrangement joins TRBV12-3 or TRBV12-4 to TRBJ1-6; no firm D call. This CDR3 is 12 amino acids long. The V gene lost 6 bases and the J gene lost 11 bases, with 11 bases spanning the gap. The CDR3 here is CASSVGRPPLHF. CDR3 coding DNA: TGTGCCAGCAGCGTGGGGAGGCCACCCCTCCACTTT.

The chain couples TRBV10-2 to TRBJ1-5; 10 bases agree with TRBD1. Per the germline V gene, CDR1 is WSHSY and CDR2 is SAAADI. The junction had 5 bases not matched to a gene; V was cut back by 7 bases and J by 5 bases. The CDR3 sequence is 14 residues long. The CDR3 protein is CASNDRGLYQPQHF. In DNA form, the CDR3 reads TGCGCCAGCAATGACAGGGGGCTGTATCAGCCCCAGCATTTT.

The V and J genes are TRBV28 and TRBJ1-5; TRBD1 agrees at 7 bases. Germline V gene sequence: CDR1 MDHEN, CDR2 SYDVKM. V shed 8 bases, J shed 3 bases, and the junction held 7 bases outside the gene matches. CDR3 length: 14 residues. DNA for the CDR3: TGTGCCAGCTGCACGAGGGGGCTCAATCAGCCCCAGCATTTT. It translates to CASCTRGLNQPQHF.

The chain employs TRBV7-9 and TRBJ2-3; 9 nucleotides line up with TRBD1. The germline V gene encodes CDR1 SEHNR and CDR2 FQNEAQ (reference sequence). The CDR3 has 12 residues. The J segment lost 14 bases and the V segment lost 4 bases, leaving 7 bases of the junction unmatched. DNA for the CDR3: TGTGCCAGCAGCTCGGGACAGGGTTTTGCGTATTTT. This translates into CASSSGQGFAYF.

Only one count was recorded for this clone. The V gene is TRBV5-1, the J gene TRBJ2-1, with 8 nucleotides matching TRBD2. V was clipped by 4 bases and J by 7 bases; unmatched bases: 10. The CDR3 is made up of 15 amino acids. Germline V CDR1 and CDR2: SGHRS, YFSETQ. The CDR3 region is CASSMGLEVGNEQFF. CDR3 DNA sequence: TGCGCCAGCAGCATGGGACTAGAGGTGGGGAATGAGCAGTTCTTC.

The chain employs TRBV20-1 and TRBJ2-5; 15 positions match TRBD2. Looked up from germline, CDR1 is DFQATT and CDR2 is SNEGSKA (reference sequence). This CDR3 has 15 residues. J was trimmed by 7 bases and V by 3 bases; bases with no gene match: 6. The CDR3 bases are TGCAGTGCTAGTAGGACTAGCGGGGGGGTGGGGACCCAGTACTTC. This gives the protein CSASRTSGGVGTQYF.

The chain employs TRBV7-8 and TRBJ1-2, with 8 bases identical to TRBD1. The CDR3 loop spans 14 amino acids. Germline assignment: CDR1 SGHVS and CDR2 FQNEAQ. With V trimmed by 2 bases and J by 4 bases, 3 bases remained unmatched. The CDR3 sequence is CASSLSQGGYGYTF. The DNA of the CDR3 is TGTGCCAGCAGCTTATCACAGGGGGGCTATGGCTACACCTTC.

J is TRBJ1-1 and V is TRBV10-3; possible D gene TRBD1, 6 bases. The CDR3 has 14 amino acids. V was shortened by 0 bases and J by 4 bases, with 9 bases between the two germline ends. Per the germline V gene, CDR1 is ENHRY and CDR2 is SYGVKD. CDR3 region: CAISESSRGTEAFF. The CDR3 bases are TGTGCCATCAGTGAGTCAAGCAGGGGCACTGAAGCTTTCTTT.

The CDR3 reads CASSKSSYEQYF. CDR3 DNA sequence: TGTGCCAGCAGTAAATCATCCTACGAGCAGTACTTC. V usage is TRBV27 and J usage is TRBJ2-7, with D hard to call. This CDR3 has 12 residues. Looked up from germline, CDR1 is MNHEY and CDR2 is SMNVEV (reference sequence). The V and J ends lost 5 bases and 1 base respectively, with 6 bases between them.

The chain joins TRBV11-3 to TRBJ2-3; 11 bases line up with TRBD2. Germline V CDR1 and CDR2: SGHNT, YENEEA. CDR3 length equals 17 residues. After removal of 5 bases from V and 0 bases from J, the junction contained 7 bases not matched to a gene. The CDR3 protein is CASSQRTSGLSTDTQYF. The CDR3 DNA is TGTGCCAGCAGCCAAAGGACTAGCGGGCTTAGCACAGATACGCAGTATTTT.